This T cell receptor beta chain was identified during a study of shared T cell receptors in the human thymus. The protocol was immunoSEQ multiplex PCR, while the TCRdb copy is restricted to in-frame clones and leaves out a portion. The sample shows about 660,000 clones, 88% of them seen only once. Germline V lookup: CDR1 SGDLS, CDR2 YYNGEE. The CDR3 loop spans 16 amino acids. V dropped 4 bases and J dropped 0 bases, with 17 bases sitting between them. In addition, the sample was reused for a study of human thymus T cells. That paper states: Resected material from corrective heart surgery provided the thymus tissue analysed. Thymic repertoires of unrelated individuals were reported in related research to overlap highly.

Sequencing was done on a sample of thymocytes. The source of this sequence is a boy in the first two years of life with a congenital heart defect. The rearrangement links TRBV9 to TRBJ2-7, with D uncertain. The CDR3 DNA follows: TGTGCCAGCAGCTCCCGAGATCAGGATTCCTCCTACGAGCAGTACTTC. As protein: CASSSRDQDSSYEQYF. Full variable domain (remainder filled in from reference TRBV9 and TRBJ2-7): DSGVTQTPKHLITATGQRVTLRCSPRSGDLSVYWYQQSLDQGLQFLIQYYNGEERAKGNILERFSAQQFPDLHSELNLSSLELGDSALYFCASSSRDQDSSYEQYFGPGTRLTVT.